This T cell receptor beta chain stems from a study of control samples from healthy donors and cancer patients. Using immunoSEQ multiplex PCR, the repertoire was profiled, and TCRdb retains in-frame clones only, with some absent. The sample carries tens of thousands of clones, less than 85% recorded once. The V gene lost 1 base and the J gene lost 4 bases, with 19 bases spanning the gap. Germline assignment: CDR1 LGHDT and CDR2 YNNKEL (reference sequence). The CDR3 is 17 residues long. The sequence came from a man in his sixties in good health. The J gene is TRBJ1-1, the V gene TRBV3-1 (or the pseudogene TRBV3-2); D is unresolved. Sequenced material: blood. CDR3: CASSQAQVGFRGTEAFF. In DNA form, the CDR3 reads TGTGCCAGCAGCCAAGCCCAAGTGGGGTTTCGGGGCACTGAAGCTTTCTTT.